This TCR beta chain emerged from a study of blood T cell repertoires in COVID-19. Study as a whole: Nucleic acid was either cDNA or gDNA, and it came from T cells, B-cell-depleted T cells, or PBMCs.

Trimming removed 1 base at V and 4 bases at J, with 10 bases between. The germline CDR1 and CDR2 sequences are SGHNT and YENEEA. The CDR3 contains 14 residues. Clones were sequenced by immunoSEQ multiplex PCR, and TCRdb holds only the in-frame ones, with some missing. Of some 250,000 clones listed, more than 65% are singletons. This clonotype originated in an elderly woman with acute or convalescent COVID-19. Sequencing used peripheral blood. The V gene is TRBV11-3, the J gene TRBJ2-5, with a tentative D call TRBD2 (5 bases). The CDR3, as DNA: TGTGCCAGCAGCTTAGGGGAGCCATCAGAGACCCAGTACTTC. Translation: CASSLGEPSETQYF.